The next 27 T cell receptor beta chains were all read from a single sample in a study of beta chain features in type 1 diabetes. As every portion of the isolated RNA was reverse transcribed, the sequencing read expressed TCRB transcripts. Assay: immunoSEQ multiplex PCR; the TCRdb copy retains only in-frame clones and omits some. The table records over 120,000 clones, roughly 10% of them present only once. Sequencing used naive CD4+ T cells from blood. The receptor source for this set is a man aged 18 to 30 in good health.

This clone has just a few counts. CDR3 bases: TGTGCCAGCAGCTTAGTAACTAGCGCTAACACTGAAGCTTTCTTT. Translated: CASSLVTSANTEAFF. This rearrangement joins TRBV11-2 to TRBJ1-1; D gene unclear. This CDR3 has 15 amino acids. The V gene lost 1 base and the J gene lost 2 bases, with 11 bases spanning the gap. Germline V lookup: CDR1 SGHAT, CDR2 FQNNGV.

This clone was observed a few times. DNA for the CDR3: TGTGCCAGCAGCCCGGGGGGTGCGGGACATCTGCCCTACGAGCAGTACTTC. Residues: CASSPGGAGHLPYEQYF. The rearrangement joins TRBV5-4 to TRBJ2-7; possible D gene TRBD2, 7 bases. Germline lookup yields CDR1 SGHNT and CDR2 YYREEE (reference sequence). This CDR3 contains 17 residues. V dropped 4 bases and J dropped 2 bases, with 22 bases sitting between them.

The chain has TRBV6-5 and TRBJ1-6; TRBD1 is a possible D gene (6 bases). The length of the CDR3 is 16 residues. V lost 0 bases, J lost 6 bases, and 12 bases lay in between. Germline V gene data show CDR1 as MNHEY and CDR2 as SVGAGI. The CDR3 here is CASSYSTGRANSPLHF. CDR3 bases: TGTGCCAGCAGTTACTCAACAGGGCGAGCTAATTCACCCCTCCACTTT.

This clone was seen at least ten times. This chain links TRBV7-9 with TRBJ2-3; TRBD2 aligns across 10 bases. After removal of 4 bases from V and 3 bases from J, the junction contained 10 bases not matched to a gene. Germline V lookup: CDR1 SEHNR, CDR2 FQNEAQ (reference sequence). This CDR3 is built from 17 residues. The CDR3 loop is CASSSPWLAGETDTQYF. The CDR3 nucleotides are TGTGCCAGCAGCTCCCCCTGGCTAGCGGGGGAAACAGATACGCAGTATTTT.

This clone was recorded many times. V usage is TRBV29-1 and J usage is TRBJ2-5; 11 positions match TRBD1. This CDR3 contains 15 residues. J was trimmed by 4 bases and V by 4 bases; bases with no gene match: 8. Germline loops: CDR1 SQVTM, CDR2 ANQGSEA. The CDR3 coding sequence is TGCAGCGTTGGCAAGGCCGGGACAGGGGGAGAGACCCAGTACTTC. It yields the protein CSVGKAGTGGETQYF. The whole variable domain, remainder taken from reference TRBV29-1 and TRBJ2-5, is SAVISQKPSRDICQRGTSLTIQCQVDSQVTMMFWYRQQPGQSLTLIATANQGSEATYESGFVIDKFPISRPNLTFSTLTVSNMSPEDSSIYLCSVGKAGTGGETQYFGPGTRLLVL.

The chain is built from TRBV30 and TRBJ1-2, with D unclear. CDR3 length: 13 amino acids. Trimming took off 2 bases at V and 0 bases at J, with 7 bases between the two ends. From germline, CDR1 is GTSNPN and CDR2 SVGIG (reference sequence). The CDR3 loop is CAWSLITNYGYTF. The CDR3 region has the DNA TGTGCCTGGAGTCTTATAACTAACTATGGCTACACCTTC.

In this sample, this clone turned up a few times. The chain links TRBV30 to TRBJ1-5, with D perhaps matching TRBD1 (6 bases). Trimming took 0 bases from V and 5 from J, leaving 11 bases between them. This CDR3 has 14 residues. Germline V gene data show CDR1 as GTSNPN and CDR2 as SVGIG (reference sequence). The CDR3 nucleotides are TGTGCCTGGAGTGTACTAGGGGGTGATCAGCCCCAGCATTTT. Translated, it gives CAWSVLGGDQPQHF.

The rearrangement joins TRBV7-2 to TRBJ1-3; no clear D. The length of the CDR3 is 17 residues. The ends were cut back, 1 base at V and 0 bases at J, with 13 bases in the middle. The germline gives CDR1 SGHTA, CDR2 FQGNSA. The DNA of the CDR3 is TGTGCCAGCAGCTTAGGGTCAAACAGCCTCTCTGGAAACACCATATATTTT. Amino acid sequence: CASSLGSNSLSGNTIYF.

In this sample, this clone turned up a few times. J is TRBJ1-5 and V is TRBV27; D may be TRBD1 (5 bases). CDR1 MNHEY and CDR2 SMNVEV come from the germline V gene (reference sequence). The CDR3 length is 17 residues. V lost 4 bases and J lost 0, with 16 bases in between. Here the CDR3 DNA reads TGTGCCAGCAGTTCCAGGGCCGACCCCTATAGCAATCAGCCCCAGCATTTT. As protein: CASSSRADPYSNQPQHF.

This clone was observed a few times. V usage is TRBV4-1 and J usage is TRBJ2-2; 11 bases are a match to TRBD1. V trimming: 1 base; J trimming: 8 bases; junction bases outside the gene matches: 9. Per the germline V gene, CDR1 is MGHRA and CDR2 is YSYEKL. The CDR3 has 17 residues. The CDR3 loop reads CASSQGGTGGISGELFF. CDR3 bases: TGCGCCAGCAGCCAAGGAGGGACAGGGGGGATCTCTGGGGAGCTGTTTTTT.

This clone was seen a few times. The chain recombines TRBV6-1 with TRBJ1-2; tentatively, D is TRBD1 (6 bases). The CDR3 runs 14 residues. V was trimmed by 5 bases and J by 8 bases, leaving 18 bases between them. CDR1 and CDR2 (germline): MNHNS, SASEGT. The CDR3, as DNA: TGTGCCAGCAGTACACGGACAGCGGCCCAAGGCTACACCTTC. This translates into CASSTRTAAQGYTF.

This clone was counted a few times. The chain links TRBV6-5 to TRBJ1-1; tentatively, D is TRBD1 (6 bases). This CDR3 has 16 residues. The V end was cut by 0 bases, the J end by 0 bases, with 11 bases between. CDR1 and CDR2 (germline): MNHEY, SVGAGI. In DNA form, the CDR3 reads TGTGCCAGCAGTTACTCGTCGACAGGATTGAACACTGAAGCTTTCTTT. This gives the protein CASSYSSTGLNTEAFF.

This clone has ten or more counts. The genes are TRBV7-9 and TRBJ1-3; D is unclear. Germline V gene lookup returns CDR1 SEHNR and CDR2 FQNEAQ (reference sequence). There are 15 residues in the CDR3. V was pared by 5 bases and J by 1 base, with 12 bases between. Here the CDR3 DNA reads TGTGCCAGCAGCCCGAGGTGGGAGTCTGGAAACACCATATATTTT. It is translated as CASSPRWESGNTIYF.

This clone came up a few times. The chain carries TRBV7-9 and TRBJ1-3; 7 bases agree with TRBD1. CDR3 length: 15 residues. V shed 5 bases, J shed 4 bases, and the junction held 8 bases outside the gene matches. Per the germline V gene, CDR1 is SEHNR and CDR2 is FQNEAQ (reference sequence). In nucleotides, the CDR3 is TGTGCCAGCAGCCTTGGACAGGCGGGGGGAAACACCATATATTTT. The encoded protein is CASSLGQAGGNTIYF.

CDR3 DNA: TGTGCCAGCAGTGAACAGGGGGTCTCCTACGAGCAGTACTTC. Translation: CASSEQGVSYEQYF. This chain uses TRBV2 with TRBJ2-7; 7 nucleotides line up with TRBD1. J gave up 0 bases and V 2 bases, and 1 base lay outside the gene matches. In germline, CDR1 is SNHLY, CDR2 FYNNEI. The CDR3 is made up of 14 amino acids.

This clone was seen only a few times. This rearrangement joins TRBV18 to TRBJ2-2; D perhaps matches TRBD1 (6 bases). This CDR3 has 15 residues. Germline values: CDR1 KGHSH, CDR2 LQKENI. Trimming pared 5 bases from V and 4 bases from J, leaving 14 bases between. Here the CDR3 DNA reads TGTGCCAGCTCATCTCGGACAGAGATCACCGGGGAGCTGTTTTTT. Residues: CASSSRTEITGELFF. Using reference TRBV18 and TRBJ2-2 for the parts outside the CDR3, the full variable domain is NAGVMQNPRHLVRRRGQEARLRCSPMKGHSHVYWYRQLPEEGLKFMVYLQKENIIDESGMPKERFSAEFPKEGPSILRIQQVVRGDSAAYFCASSSRTEITGELFFGEGSRLTVL.

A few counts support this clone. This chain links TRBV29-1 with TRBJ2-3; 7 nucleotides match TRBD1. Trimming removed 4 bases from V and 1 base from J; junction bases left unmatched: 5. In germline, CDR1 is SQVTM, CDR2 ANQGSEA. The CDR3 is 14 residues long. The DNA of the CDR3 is TGCAGCGTTGGGCCCACAGGGGGCACAGATACGCAGTATTTT. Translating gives CSVGPTGGTDTQYF.

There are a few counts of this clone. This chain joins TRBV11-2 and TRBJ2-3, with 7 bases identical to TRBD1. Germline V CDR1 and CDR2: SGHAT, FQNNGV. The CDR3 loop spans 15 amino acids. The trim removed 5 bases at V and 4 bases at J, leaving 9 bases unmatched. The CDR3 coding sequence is TGTGCCAGCAGCCCAACAGGGGTTAAGGCAGATACGCAGTATTTT. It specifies CASSPTGVKADTQYF.

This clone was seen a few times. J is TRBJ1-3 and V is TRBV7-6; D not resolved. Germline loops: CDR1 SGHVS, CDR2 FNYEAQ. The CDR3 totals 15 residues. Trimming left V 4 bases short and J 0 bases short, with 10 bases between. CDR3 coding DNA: TGTGCCAGCAGCTCAGGAGGACTCTCTGGAAACACCATATATTTT. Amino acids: CASSSGGLSGNTIYF.

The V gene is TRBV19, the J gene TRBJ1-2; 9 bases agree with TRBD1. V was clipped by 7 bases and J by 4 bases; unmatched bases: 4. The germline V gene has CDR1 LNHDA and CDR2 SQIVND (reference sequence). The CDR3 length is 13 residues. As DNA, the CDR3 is TGTGCCAGTAAATCGGACAGGGGCTATGGCTACACCTTC. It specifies CASKSDRGYGYTF.

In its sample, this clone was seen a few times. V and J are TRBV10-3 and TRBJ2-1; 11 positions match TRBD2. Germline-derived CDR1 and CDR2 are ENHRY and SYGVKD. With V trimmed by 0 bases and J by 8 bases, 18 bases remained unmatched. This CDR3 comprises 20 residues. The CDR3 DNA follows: TGTGCCATCAGTGAGTCGATGTTGACCCTAATAGCGGGGGGGCCGGATGAGCAGTTCTTC. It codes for CAISESMLTLIAGGPDEQFF.

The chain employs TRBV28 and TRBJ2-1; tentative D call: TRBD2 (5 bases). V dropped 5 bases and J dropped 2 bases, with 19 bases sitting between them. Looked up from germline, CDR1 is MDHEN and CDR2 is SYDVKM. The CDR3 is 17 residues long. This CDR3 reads CASSSNSADDTYNEQFF. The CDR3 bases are TGTGCCAGCAGTAGTAATTCAGCGGATGATACCTACAATGAGCAGTTCTTC. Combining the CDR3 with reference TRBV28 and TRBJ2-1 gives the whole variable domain DVKVTQSSRYLVKRTGEKVFLECVQDMDHENMFWYRQDPGLGLRLIYFSYDVKMKEKGDIPEGYSVSREKKERFSLILESASTNQTSMYLCASSSNSADDTYNEQFFGPGTRLTVL.

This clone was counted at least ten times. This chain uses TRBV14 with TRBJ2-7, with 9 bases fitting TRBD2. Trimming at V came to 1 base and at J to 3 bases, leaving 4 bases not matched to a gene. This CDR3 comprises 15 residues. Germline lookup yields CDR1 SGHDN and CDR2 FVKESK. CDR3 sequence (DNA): TGTGCCAGCAGCCAAGGTTCTAGCGGGGTCTACGAGCAGTACTTC. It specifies CASSQGSSGVYEQYF.

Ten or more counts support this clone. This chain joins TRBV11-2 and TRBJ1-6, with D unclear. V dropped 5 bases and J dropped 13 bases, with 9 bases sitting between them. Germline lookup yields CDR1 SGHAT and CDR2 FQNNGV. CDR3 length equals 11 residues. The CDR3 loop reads CASSPSTPLHF. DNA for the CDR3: TGTGCCAGCAGCCCCTCGACTCCCCTCCACTTT.

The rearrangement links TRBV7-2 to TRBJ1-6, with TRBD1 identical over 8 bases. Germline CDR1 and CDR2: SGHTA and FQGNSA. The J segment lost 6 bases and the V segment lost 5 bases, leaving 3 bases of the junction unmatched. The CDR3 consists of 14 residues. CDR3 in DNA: TGTGCCAGCAGCCACGACAGGGGTAATTCACCCCTCCACTTT. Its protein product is CASSHDRGNSPLHF.

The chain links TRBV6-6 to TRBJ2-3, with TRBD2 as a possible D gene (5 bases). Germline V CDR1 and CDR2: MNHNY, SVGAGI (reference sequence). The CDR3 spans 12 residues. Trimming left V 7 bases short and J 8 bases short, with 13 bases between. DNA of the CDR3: TGTGCCAGCACCCCACTAGATGGTACGCAGTATTTT. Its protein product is CASTPLDGTQYF.

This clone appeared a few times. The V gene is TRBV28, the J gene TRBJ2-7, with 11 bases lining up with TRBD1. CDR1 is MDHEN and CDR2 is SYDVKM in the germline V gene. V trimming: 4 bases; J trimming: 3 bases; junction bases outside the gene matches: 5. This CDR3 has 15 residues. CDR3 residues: CASSWGGQGVYEQYF. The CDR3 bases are TGTGCCAGCAGTTGGGGGGGACAGGGGGTCTACGAGCAGTACTTC.